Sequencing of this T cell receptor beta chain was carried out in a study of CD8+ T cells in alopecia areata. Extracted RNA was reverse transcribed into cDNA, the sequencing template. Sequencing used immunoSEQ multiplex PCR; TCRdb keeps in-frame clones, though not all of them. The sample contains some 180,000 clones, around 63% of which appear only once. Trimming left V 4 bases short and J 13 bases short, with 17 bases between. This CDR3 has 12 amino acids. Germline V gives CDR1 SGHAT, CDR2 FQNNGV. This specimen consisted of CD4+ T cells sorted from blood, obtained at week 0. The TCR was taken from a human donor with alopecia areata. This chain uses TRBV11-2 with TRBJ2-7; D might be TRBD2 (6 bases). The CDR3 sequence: CASSSSIAVPYF. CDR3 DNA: TGTGCCAGCAGCTCCTCGATAGCGGTACCCTACTTC.